This passage covers 2 T cell receptor beta chains from one sample sequenced in a study of cytomegalovirus exposure and HLA in healthy donors. The study ran its PCR with 60 Vbeta and 13 Jbeta primers. Some clones are missing from TCRdb's copy, which holds only in-frame ones; the method was immunoSEQ multiplex PCR. The data contain more than 85,000 clones, over 80% of them singletons. The sample was PBMCs. The receptors derive from a man aged 18 to 29 in good health and CMV-seronegative.

This chain links TRBV25-1 with TRBJ1-6, with 10 bases aligning to TRBD1. V was clipped by 5 bases and J by 6 bases; unmatched bases: 7. CDR3 size: 16 residues. In germline, CDR1 is MGHDK, CDR2 SYGVNS. The CDR3 sequence: CASSTPGTGANSPLHF. The CDR3 region has the DNA TGTGCCAGCAGTACTCCCGGGACAGGGGCTAATTCACCCCTCCACTTT.

The genes are TRBV28 and TRBJ1-5; D may be TRBD1 (6 bases). The CDR3 loop spans 17 amino acids. From germline, CDR1 is MDHEN and CDR2 SYDVKM. V was trimmed by 5 bases and J by 7 bases, leaving 24 bases between them. In nucleotides, the CDR3 is TGTGCCAGCAGTCCACCGAGGGGGTCGTGGGGGGGGCAGCCCCAGCATTTT. This codes for CASSPPRGSWGGQPQHF.